This passage covers 22 T cell receptor beta chains from one sample sequenced in a study of shared clonotypes between healthy human individuals. Only in-frame clones appear in the TCRdb table, and some are missing; sequencing was by immunoSEQ multiplex PCR. The sample shows over 850,000 clones, around 82% of them seen only once. Input material: memory CD4+ T cells from PBMCs. Subset in this sample: CD45RA-negative fraction. These receptors were collected from a man between 18 and 35 years old in good health. Some clones in this sample may be carry-over from other donors' samples.

This clone has only one observation. The chain carries TRBV5-1 and TRBJ2-5; 11 bases align to TRBD2. The V segment lost 0 bases and the J segment 4 bases; nucleotides outside the gene matches: 5. The CDR3 is made up of 16 amino acids. The germline V gene has CDR1 SGHRS and CDR2 YFSETQ. The chain's CDR3 is CASSLAGLAGGETQYF. CDR3 DNA sequence: TGCGCCAGCAGCTTGGCCGGGCTAGCGGGGGGAGAGACCCAGTACTTC. Looking up the rest from reference TRBV5-1 and TRBJ2-5 gives the full variable domain: KAGVTQTPRYLIKTRGQQVTLSCSPISGHRSVSWYQQTPGQGLQFLFEYFSETQRNKGNFPGRFSGRQFSNSRSEMNVSTLELGDSALYLCASSLAGLAGGETQYFGPGTRLLVL.

This clone appeared once. The chain joins TRBV28 to TRBJ1-4; no firm D call. The V end was cut by 3 bases, the J end by 0 bases, with 11 bases between. CDR1 and CDR2 from the germline V gene are MDHEN and SYDVKM. The CDR3 is 16 residues long. The CDR3 region has the DNA TGTGCCAGCAGTTTGTTCACGGCAGCAACTAATGAAAAACTGTTTTTT. Translated: CASSLFTAATNEKLFF.

The chain links TRBV19 to TRBJ1-1; D ambiguous. V lost 7 bases, J lost 1 base, and 13 bases lay in between. This CDR3 comprises 14 residues. Germline V lookup: CDR1 LNHDA, CDR2 SQIVND (reference sequence). CDR3 protein: CASIDGRGNTEAFF. The DNA of the CDR3 is TGTGCCAGTATCGACGGACGGGGGAACACTGAAGCTTTCTTT. Complete variable domain (other parts from reference TRBV19 and TRBJ1-1): DGGITQSPKYLFRKEGQNVTLSCEQNLNHDAMYWYRQDPGQGLRLIYYSQIVNDFQKGDIAEGYSVSREKKESFPLTVTSAQKNPTAFYLCASIDGRGNTEAFFGQGTRLTVV.

The chain has TRBV28 and TRBJ1-5; TRBD1 is a possible D gene (5 bases). Germline V lookup: CDR1 MDHEN, CDR2 SYDVKM. Trimming took 7 bases from V and 4 from J, leaving 11 bases between them. The CDR3 covers 13 residues. The CDR3 protein is CASTQGWNQPQHF. The CDR3 region has the DNA TGTGCCAGCACCCAGGGATGGAATCAGCCCCAGCATTTT.

Regarding this clone: Different DNA sequences within this sample yield the same CDR3. V is TRBV5-1 and J is TRBJ2-2, with TRBD1 matching 8 bases. CDR1 and CDR2 (germline): SGHRS, YFSETQ. The CDR3 is 15 residues long. V lost 3 bases to trimming and J lost 1 base; unmatched junction nucleotides: 2. This CDR3 is CASSSGQGNTGELFF. The CDR3 nucleotides read TGCGCCAGCAGCTCCGGACAGGGGAACACCGGGGAGCTGTTTTTT. Full variable domain (outside the CDR3, taken from reference TRBV5-1 and TRBJ2-2): KAGVTQTPRYLIKTRGQQVTLSCSPISGHRSVSWYQQTPGQGLQFLFEYFSETQRNKGNFPGRFSGRQFSNSRSEMNVSTLELGDSALYLCASSSGQGNTGELFFGEGSRLTVL.

This clone occurred a few times. The J gene is TRBJ2-2, the V gene TRBV7-2, with D perhaps assigned TRBD1 or TRBD2 (5 bases each). There are 16 residues in the CDR3. Trimming shortened V by 1 base and J by 1 base, and 10 bases separated the two germline ends. The V gene's germline CDR1 is SGHTA and CDR2 FQGNSA. The CDR3 bases are TGTGCCAGCAGCTTAGGGGGGAGTCGGAACACCGGGGAGCTGTTTTTT. Translated: CASSLGGSRNTGELFF.

V and J are TRBV25-1 and TRBJ1-1; D gene uncertain. CDR1 and CDR2 (germline): MGHDK, SYGVNS. With 5 bases removed from V and 1 base from J, the gap between germline ends came to 14 bases. The CDR3 spans 15 residues. CDR3 DNA sequence: TGTGCCAGCAGTCCCCGTGCCGGAGGGAACACTGAAGCTTTCTTT. It yields the protein CASSPRAGGNTEAFF.

Written as DNA, the CDR3 is TGTGCCAGCAGCATACAGGGGGCGAACACCGGGGAGCTGTTTTTT. Translation: CASSIQGANTGELFF. This chain links TRBV7-3 with TRBJ2-2; 8 nucleotides line up with TRBD1. CDR1 is SGHTA and CDR2 is FQGTGA in the germline V gene. The CDR3 covers 15 residues. V was pared by 5 bases and J by 0 bases, with 2 bases of the junction left unmatched.

The chain is built from TRBV4-3 and TRBJ2-1; no definite D call. The CDR3 spans 11 residues. Trimming cost V 0 bases and J 10 bases, with 4 bases left between them. Germline CDR1 reads LGHNA; CDR2 reads YSLEER. CDR3 sequence: CASSQEGEQFF. The CDR3 DNA sequence: TGCGCCAGCAGCCAAGAGGGGGAGCAGTTCTTC.

This clone was counted at least ten times. The same CDR3 also results from other DNA sequences found in this sample. V usage is TRBV5-4 and J usage is TRBJ2-5; 8 nucleotides agree with TRBD2. CDR3 length equals 15 residues. Germline V gene data show CDR1 as SGHNT and CDR2 as YYREEE (reference sequence). The J segment lost 3 bases and the V segment lost 2 bases, leaving 6 bases of the junction unmatched. CDR3 DNA: TGTGCCAGCAGCTTAGACGGGACTAGAAAAGAGACCCAGTACTTC. Residues: CASSLDGTRKETQYF.

The chain has TRBV5-4 and TRBJ2-7; unclear D gene. Trimming stripped 0 bases from V and 0 bases from J, with 13 bases between. The CDR3 loop spans 16 amino acids. CDR1 is SGHNT, CDR2 YYREEE, per germline (reference sequence). The CDR3 DNA sequence: TGTGCCAGCAGCTTGGCGGCAGGTGCGCACTCCTACGAGCAGTACTTC. Translation gives CASSLAAGAHSYEQYF.

V gene TRBV2 combines with J gene TRBJ2-7, with D tentatively TRBD1 (6 bases). Germline loops: CDR1 SNHLY, CDR2 FYNNEI. The CDR3 is 15 amino acids. V shed 6 bases and J shed 1 base, with 16 bases lying between them. CDR3 sequence: CASRRDRSRSYEQYF. As DNA, the CDR3 is TGTGCCAGCAGACGTGACAGGAGCAGGTCCTACGAGCAGTACTTC.

This chain joins TRBV7-9 and TRBJ2-7; 8 bases match TRBD1. The CDR3 runs 15 residues. The germline CDR1 and CDR2 sequences are SEHNR and FQNEAQ (reference sequence). Trimming removed 4 bases from V and 0 bases from J; junction bases left unmatched: 5. CDR3 loop: CASSWGDRSSYEQYF. The DNA of the CDR3 is TGTGCCAGCAGCTGGGGGGACAGGAGCTCCTACGAGCAGTACTTC.

Comments on this clone: The identical CDR3 is also encoded by other nucleotide sequences in the sample. The V call is TRBV29-1, the J call TRBJ2-3; 7 bases are shared with TRBD2. V lost 6 bases and J lost 1; bases outside the gene matches: 7. Per germline, CDR1 SQVTM and CDR2 ANQGSEA. The CDR3 consists of 14 residues. The CDR3 region is CSVTGGEGTDTQYF. The CDR3, as DNA: TGCAGCGTGACGGGGGGAGAGGGCACAGATACGCAGTATTTT.

The genes are TRBV2 and TRBJ1-5, with TRBD1 matching 7 bases. Germline V gene sequence: CDR1 SNHLY, CDR2 FYNNEI. Trimming at V came to 6 bases and at J to 4 bases, leaving 3 bases not matched to a gene. This CDR3 region has 13 residues. CDR3 DNA sequence: TGTGCCAGCAGGAACAGGGGAAATCAGCCCCAGCATTTT. Translating gives CASRNRGNQPQHF.

This chain links TRBV6-5 with TRBJ1-2; no clear D gene. The CDR3 spans 12 residues. The germline V gene has CDR1 MNHEY and CDR2 SVGAGI. V lost 2 bases, J lost 2 bases, and 3 bases lay in between. The CDR3 DNA sequence: TGTGCCAGCAGTTACGTGAACTATGGCTACACCTTC. Its protein is CASSYVNYGYTF.

This clone has just one count. This chain links TRBV30 with TRBJ2-4; 8 bases are a match to TRBD2. Germline V gene sequence: CDR1 GTSNPN, CDR2 SVGIG (reference sequence). J was trimmed by 4 bases and V by 2 bases; bases with no gene match: 4. The CDR3 sequence is 14 residues long. CDR3 residues: CAWSREGRKNIQYF. CDR3 DNA sequence: TGTGCCTGGAGTCGGGAGGGCCGTAAAAACATTCAGTACTTC.

On this clone itself: This sample also contains other DNA sequences that code for the same CDR3. V gene TRBV28 combines with J gene TRBJ1-1; D is unclear. CDR3 size: 11 residues. From germline, CDR1 is MDHEN and CDR2 SYDVKM. Deletions cut 3 bases from V and 5 bases from J, with 4 bases between. CDR3 DNA sequence: TGTGCCAGCAGTTTTCGGACTGAAGCTTTCTTT. Amino acid sequence: CASSFRTEAFF.

This clone was counted a single time. The V gene is TRBV5-1, the J gene TRBJ2-3, with D perhaps TRBD2 (6 bases). CDR1 is SGHRS, CDR2 YFSETQ, per germline. Trimming stripped 0 bases from V and 9 bases from J, with 17 bases between. The CDR3 spans 15 residues. This CDR3 reads CASSLEVVGGGTQYF. As DNA, the CDR3 is TGCGCCAGCAGCTTGGAAGTAGTTGGGGGAGGAACGCAGTATTTT.

This sequence joins TRBV28 and TRBJ2-7; TRBD2 agrees at 15 bases. The germline V gene encodes CDR1 MDHEN and CDR2 SYDVKM. This CDR3 is 16 amino acids long. J gave up 4 bases and V 4 bases, and 5 bases lay outside the gene matches. The DNA of the CDR3 is TGTGCCAGCAGTTGGACTAGCGGGAGGGCCGGGTACGAGCAGTACTTC. Translation gives CASSWTSGRAGYEQYF.

The chain couples TRBV11-3 to TRBJ2-7; a possible D gene is TRBD2 (5 bases). CDR3 length equals 14 residues. Deletions cut 2 bases from V and 6 bases from J, with 14 bases between. Germline V gives CDR1 SGHNT, CDR2 YENEEA. The chain's CDR3 is CASSLFSGSGEQYF. The CDR3 DNA sequence: TGTGCCAGCAGCTTATTTTCGGGGTCGGGCGAGCAGTACTTC.

The chain carries TRBV6-1 and TRBJ1-2, with unresolved D. Germline V gives CDR1 MNHNS, CDR2 SASEGT. This CDR3 is built from 15 residues. Between the trimmed V and J ends, which lost 7 bases and 5 bases, there was a span of 20 bases. CDR3 region: CASTPTDPTGYGYTF. The CDR3 nucleotides read TGTGCCAGCACCCCCACGGACCCCACGGGTTATGGCTACACCTTC.